This T cell receptor beta chain was sequenced for a study of early T cells in non-severe SARS-CoV-2 infection. Study context: Investigators sequenced bulk RNA drawn from unsorted whole blood, and chains remained unpaired.

The V and J ends lost 1 base and 7 bases respectively, with 6 bases between them. This CDR3 is 12 amino acids long. Germline V gene lookup returns CDR1 SGHDT and CDR2 YYEEEE. TCRdb ran MiXCR on the 5' RACE reads and lists one entry per CDR3 protein. The top ten clones hold over 4% of a sample with approximately 66,000 distinct CDR3 sequences, approximately 13% of them seen once. The J gene is TRBJ2-1, the V gene TRBV5-6; D gene uncertain. The sequence was collected from an adult who was a healthcare worker with PCR-confirmed SARS-CoV-2 infection or an uninfected control (not recorded which). The sequencing sample was made of whole blood. The CDR3 sequence is CASSLSWNEQFF. The DNA for the CDR3 is TGTGCCAGCAGCTTGTCGTGGAATGAGCAGTTCTTC. Combining the CDR3 with reference TRBV5-6 and TRBJ2-1 gives the whole variable domain DAGVTQSPTHLIKTRGQQVTLRCSPKSGHDTVSWYQQALGQGPQFIFQYYEEEERQRGNFPDRFSGHQFPNYSSELNVNALLLGDSALYLCASSLSWNEQFFGPGTRLTVL.